This entry lists 12 T cell receptor beta chains sequenced from one sample in a study of blood T cells in healthy people across ages. A sample-barcoded 5' primer and a J-beta primer mix were used in a second PCR of roughly 7 to 11 cycles. TCRdb redid the calling of the 5' RACE reads with MiXCR, one entry per CDR3 protein. Of roughly 1 million distinct CDR3 sequences listed, roughly 24% are singletons. The data were also submitted as part of a second study, on T cells of mothers and their children.

Sequencing was performed on blood. All receptors derive from a girl aged 2-10 years in good health.

The gene calls are TRBV4-3 and TRBJ2-2; 11 bases match TRBD2. CDR1 and CDR2 from the germline V gene are LGHNA and YSLEER. The CDR3 length is 19 residues. V shed 0 bases and J 3 bases; nucleotides not matched to a gene: 9. The CDR3 DNA reads as TGCGCCAGCAGCCAAGATAACCCCTTAGCGGGGGGGTACACCGGGGAGCTGTTTTTT. Residues: CASSQDNPLAGGYTGELFF.

The chain carries TRBV15 and TRBJ2-1; D unresolved. CDR1 is LNHNV and CDR2 is YYDKDF in the germline V gene (reference sequence). The CDR3 sequence is 15 residues long. V gave up 0 bases and J gave up 7 bases, with 13 bases separating them. The CDR3 region has the DNA TGTGCCACCAGCAGAGAAGGATCCGCTGGGAATGAGCAGTTCTTC. This sequence encodes CATSREGSAGNEQFF.

V is TRBV19 and J is TRBJ2-5, with 10 bases matching TRBD2. The J call may be mistaken, given a closer DNA end match to TRBJ2-7. From germline, CDR1 is LNHDA and CDR2 SQIVND (reference sequence). This CDR3 contains 14 residues. The CDR3 spells CASSMEREGDEQYF. In DNA form, the CDR3 reads TGTGCCAGTAGTATGGAGCGGGAGGGCGACGAGCAGTACTTC.

This clonotype was detected only a few times. V usage is TRBV15 and J usage is TRBJ2-5, with D tentatively TRBD2 (6 bases). The assigned J gene may be wrong: the sequence end matches TRBJ2-1 better. Germline CDR1 reads LNHNV; CDR2 reads YYDKDF (reference sequence). This CDR3 comprises 13 residues. CDR3: CATSRGIGTQQFF. The CDR3, as DNA: TGTGCCACCAGCAGAGGGATTGGGACTCAGCAGTTCTTC.

V usage is TRBV12-5 and J usage is TRBJ1-1; D is ambiguous. With 7 bases removed from V and 1 base from J, the gap between germline ends came to 13 bases. The CDR3 is made up of 14 amino acids. Germline CDR1 is LGHNT and CDR2 is FRNRAP. In DNA form, the CDR3 reads TGTGCTAGTGCGGCAGCGGTAGGGAACACTGAAGCTTTCTTT. Residues: CASAAAVGNTEAFF.

The chain employs TRBV29-1 and TRBJ2-3; D may correspond to TRBD1 or TRBD2 (5 bases each). Trimming stripped 3 bases from V and 5 bases from J, with 12 bases between. CDR3 length equals 13 residues. The germline V gene encodes CDR1 SQVTM and CDR2 ANQGSEA. The CDR3 reads CSVDREGGDTQYF. The CDR3 DNA reads as TGCAGCGTTGACAGGGAAGGAGGAGATACGCAGTATTTT.

This chain uses TRBV12-3 or TRBV12-4 with TRBJ1-1; possibly TRBD1 for D (5 bases). There are 15 residues in the CDR3. Trimming removed 5 bases at V and 3 bases at J, with 16 bases between. The CDR3 nucleotides are TGTGCCAGCAGTCTACTCGGGGGGGGGTACACTGAAGCTTTCTTT. Encoded protein: CASSLLGGGYTEAFF.

This clonotype was seen only a few times. The V call is TRBV7-9, the J call TRBJ1-3; no reliable D call. Trimming removed 1 base from V and 3 bases from J, with 10 bases in between. The CDR3 spans 15 residues. Per the germline V gene, CDR1 is SEHNR and CDR2 is FQNEAQ (reference sequence). The CDR3 region has the DNA TGTGCCAGCAGCTTAGTATCCAGCGGTGGAAACACCATATATTTT. Translated, it gives CASSLVSSGGNTIYF.

The table lists this clonotype with a few counts. The genes are TRBV20-1 and TRBJ2-5, with 7 bases lining up with TRBD2. The tail of the sequence fits TRBJ2-7 better, so the J call may be wrong. Germline V gene lookup returns CDR1 DFQATT and CDR2 SNEGSKA (reference sequence). The CDR3 runs to 15 residues. The CDR3 bases are TGCAGTGCTAGAGATCAACTAGCGACCCCCTACGAGCAGTACTTC. Translated, it gives CSARDQLATPYEQYF.

The CDR3 region is CASSERGEQYF. Here the CDR3 DNA reads TGTGCCAGCAGTGAAAGGGGGGAGCAGTACTTC. This chain joins TRBV2 and TRBJ2-7, with D possibly being TRBD1 (6 bases). V lost 2 bases, J lost 7 bases, and 6 bases lay in between. Germline assignment: CDR1 SNHLY and CDR2 FYNNEI. CDR3 length: 11 residues.

The gene calls are TRBV7-9 and TRBJ2-1; D remains ambiguous. V lost 5 bases to trimming and J lost 4 bases, with 21 bases between them. The CDR3 runs to 17 residues. Germline CDR1 is SEHNR and CDR2 is FQNEAQ (reference sequence). The chain's CDR3 is CASSTHNQRAGYNEQFF. The CDR3 nucleotides read TGTGCCAGCAGCACCCACAACCAGCGAGCCGGGTACAATGAGCAGTTCTTC.

This chain joins TRBV29-1 and TRBJ2-5; D is unclear. This CDR3 region has 13 residues. V shed 5 bases and J shed 2 bases, with 12 bases lying between them. Per germline, CDR1 SQVTM and CDR2 ANQGSEA. CDR3 nucleotide sequence: TGCAGCGTTAAAACGACTGGACAAGAGACCCAGTACTTC. Its protein product is CSVKTTGQETQYF.